These 31 T cell receptor beta chains came from one sample sequenced in a study of blood T cell repertoires in COVID-19. Sequencing was performed with immunoSEQ multiplex PCR; in TCRdb, only in-frame clones are kept and a portion is missing. The repertoire consists of 250,000 to 350,000 clones, with around nine tenths occurring once and the leading ten covering 6%. The sample consisted of PBMCs or T cells enriched from blood (not recorded which). The receptors derive from a woman aged 40 to 50 who had recovered from COVID-19.

This chain joins TRBV9 and TRBJ2-1; perhaps TRBD1 as D (8 bases). Germline CDR1 reads SGDLS; CDR2 reads YYNGEE. The CDR3 is 16 residues long. With 0 bases removed from V and 7 bases from J, the gap between germline ends came to 17 bases. The CDR3 loop is CASSVAIGQGGNEQFF. The CDR3 region has the DNA TGTGCCAGCAGCGTAGCAATAGGACAGGGAGGGAATGAGCAGTTCTTC.

This clone has just one count. The chain couples TRBV5-1 to TRBJ1-2, with TRBD1 identical over 9 bases. This CDR3 spans 14 amino acids. Looked up from germline, CDR1 is SGHRS and CDR2 is YFSETQ. V was pared by 7 bases and J by 7 bases, with 11 bases of the junction left unmatched. The CDR3 loop is CASHTTTGGTGYTF. As DNA, the CDR3 is TGCGCCAGCCATACCACGACAGGGGGAACTGGCTACACCTTC.

The rearrangement joins TRBV25-1 to TRBJ1-2; D is undetermined. CDR3 length: 14 amino acids. CDR1 MGHDK and CDR2 SYGVNS come from the germline V gene. V was cut by 0 bases and J by 4 bases, with 9 bases left in between. The CDR3, as DNA: TGTGCCAGCAGTGAATATGGAGAATCCTATGGCTACACCTTC. This translates into CASSEYGESYGYTF.

The genes are TRBV7-2 and TRBJ2-2; D call uncertain. Germline V CDR1 and CDR2: SGHTA, FQGNSA. This CDR3 has 12 amino acids. V dropped 3 bases and J dropped 7 bases, with 6 bases sitting between them. The chain's CDR3 is CASSFGVGELFF. CDR3 bases: TGTGCCAGCAGCTTCGGAGTCGGGGAGCTGTTTTTT.

The chain couples TRBV7-3 to TRBJ1-4; tentatively, D is TRBD1 (5 bases). The CDR3 covers 15 residues. V lost 2 bases and J 5 bases, leaving 12 bases between the germline ends. CDR1 is SGHTA, CDR2 FQGTGA, per germline. The CDR3 DNA follows: TGTGCCAGCAGCTTAGGCCTGGGGCTAAATGAAAAACTGTTTTTT. Translating gives CASSLGLGLNEKLFF.

A few counts support this clone. This chain connects TRBV7-2 to TRBJ1-5; tentatively, D is TRBD1 (6 bases). Germline lookup yields CDR1 SGHTA and CDR2 FQGNSA. Between the trimmed V and J ends, which lost 1 base and 7 bases, there was a span of 17 bases. This CDR3 contains 16 residues. The chain's CDR3 is CASSLESRGTRQPQHF. The DNA of the CDR3 is TGTGCCAGCAGCTTAGAATCTAGAGGGACAAGGCAGCCCCAGCATTTT.

CDR3 residues: CASSSPGGPYEQYF. CDR3 coding DNA: TGTGCCAGCAGTTCCCCGGGAGGGCCCTACGAGCAGTACTTC. The chain carries TRBV28 and TRBJ2-7; 8 nucleotides line up with TRBD2. Germline CDR1 is MDHEN and CDR2 is SYDVKM. With V trimmed by 4 bases and J by 2 bases, 4 bases remained unmatched. The CDR3 extends over 14 amino acids.

The chain carries TRBV28 and TRBJ2-7; TRBD2 matches at 12 bases. Looked up from germline, CDR1 is MDHEN and CDR2 is SYDVKM. This CDR3 has 15 amino acids. With 5 bases clipped from V and 0 bases from J, the junction kept 2 bases outside the gene matches. CDR3: CASSLTSGSSYEQYF. CDR3 in DNA: TGTGCCAGCAGTCTGACTAGCGGGAGCTCCTACGAGCAGTACTTC.

The rearrangement links TRBV11-2 to TRBJ2-7, with D tentatively TRBD2 (5 bases). The V gene's germline CDR1 is SGHAT and CDR2 FQNNGV. V was clipped by 4 bases and J by 6 bases, with 10 bases between them. The CDR3 has 12 amino acids. The CDR3 reads CASSSRAGEQYF. CDR3 DNA sequence: TGTGCCAGCAGCTCGAGGGCTGGCGAGCAGTACTTC.

This chain links TRBV18 with TRBJ1-4; 8 bases match TRBD1. The CDR3 contains 16 residues. Germline V CDR1 and CDR2: KGHSH, LQKENI. V trimming: 3 bases; J trimming: 8 bases; junction bases outside the gene matches: 11. Written as DNA, the CDR3 is TGTGCCAGCTCACCTGCCTCGGACAGGGTAGCCGAAAAACTGTTTTTT. Protein product: CASSPASDRVAEKLFF.

The chain employs TRBV30 and TRBJ2-5; 10 nucleotides line up with TRBD2. The ends lost 2 bases at V and 2 bases at J; junction bases unmatched: 5. The CDR3 contains 15 residues. Germline CDR1 is GTSNPN and CDR2 is SVGIG (reference sequence). This CDR3 is CAWSRLAGAQETQYF. The DNA of the CDR3 is TGTGCCTGGAGTCGGCTAGCGGGAGCTCAAGAGACCCAGTACTTC.

This chain connects TRBV4-3 to TRBJ1-3; 7 nucleotides match TRBD1. The CDR3 loop spans 18 amino acids. Germline-derived CDR1 and CDR2 are LGHNA and YSLEER. The trim removed 0 bases at V and 0 bases at J, leaving 8 bases unmatched. This chain's CDR3 is CASSQDPQGLASGNTIYF. Written as DNA, the CDR3 is TGCGCCAGCAGCCAAGACCCACAGGGGTTGGCCTCTGGAAACACCATATATTTT.

The chain couples TRBV11-1 to TRBJ2-1; TRBD2 matches 10 bases. The V and J ends lost 5 bases and 5 bases, in that order; junction bases with no gene match: 6. The CDR3 length is 15 residues. Germline CDR1 is SGHAT and CDR2 is FQDESV (reference sequence). CDR3 sequence reads: CASSLLAGVDNEQFF. For the CDR3, the DNA is TGTGCCAGCAGCCTTCTAGCGGGAGTCGACAATGAGCAGTTCTTC.

The rearrangement uses TRBV23-1 and TRBJ2-2; the D gene is possibly TRBD2 (5 bases). TRBV23-1 is placed among ORFs of uncertain function. This CDR3 contains 12 residues. V was shortened by 9 bases and J by 6 bases, with 11 bases between the two germline ends. CDR3 DNA: TGCGCCAGACTAGAGTCGGCCGGGGAGCTGTTTTTT. Its protein is CARLESAGELFF.

CDR3 in amino acids: CASQGQGGTDTQYF. The CDR3 bases are TGTGCCAGTCAGGGACAGGGGGGCACAGATACGCAGTATTTT. The genes are TRBV2 and TRBJ2-3; 11 positions agree with TRBD1. CDR3 length: 14 amino acids. The V gene end was trimmed by 9 bases and the J gene end by 1 base; junction bases not matched to a gene: 3. Looked up from germline, CDR1 is SNHLY and CDR2 is FYNNEI.

The chain carries TRBV7-2 and TRBJ1-1, with 8 bases lining up with TRBD1. Germline assignment: CDR1 SGHTA and CDR2 FQGNSA. CDR3 length equals 13 residues. V trimming: 2 bases; J trimming: 8 bases; junction bases outside the gene matches: 4. The CDR3 DNA is TGTGCCAGCAGCTTATCTCCAGGGGGCGAAGCTTTCTTT. Translated, it gives CASSLSPGGEAFF.

This chain joins TRBV18 and TRBJ2-3; 11 nucleotides agree with TRBD2. J was trimmed by 3 bases and V by 4 bases; bases with no gene match: 6. The CDR3 has 16 amino acids. The germline V gene encodes CDR1 KGHSH and CDR2 LQKENI. The CDR3 DNA follows: TGTGCCAGCTCACGAGGGACTAGCGGATTAACAGATACGCAGTATTTT. This encodes CASSRGTSGLTDTQYF.

This clone showed up just once. This chain connects TRBV10-3 to TRBJ1-1, with D possibly being TRBD1 (5 bases). This CDR3 is built from 15 residues. CDR1 is ENHRY, CDR2 SYGVKD, per germline. Trimming cost V 1 base and J 4 bases, with 13 bases left between them. As DNA, the CDR3 is TGTGCCATCAGTGAGTGGCAGGGCGGCGTCACTGAAGCTTTCTTT. Translating gives CAISEWQGGVTEAFF.

This clone was counted once. This sequence joins TRBV5-1 and TRBJ2-3; a possible D gene is TRBD2 (6 bases). Germline loops: CDR1 SGHRS, CDR2 YFSETQ. The CDR3 consists of 17 residues. Trimming cost V 2 bases and J 0 bases, with 16 bases left between them. The CDR3 nucleotides read TGCGCCAGCAGCTTCGGAGGGGCGGAGAGTAGCACAGATACGCAGTATTTT. Translation: CASSFGGAESSTDTQYF. Drawing the rest from reference TRBV5-1 and TRBJ2-3, the complete variable domain is KAGVTQTPRYLIKTRGQQVTLSCSPISGHRSVSWYQQTPGQGLQFLFEYFSETQRNKGNFPGRFSGRQFSNSRSEMNVSTLELGDSALYLCASSFGGAESSTDTQYFGPGTRLTVL.

The chain is built from TRBV3-1 (or the pseudogene TRBV3-2) and TRBJ2-7; unclear D gene. This CDR3 contains 14 residues. Per germline, CDR1 LGHDT and CDR2 YNNKEL (reference sequence). V was clipped by 1 base and J by 0 bases, with 7 bases between them. In DNA form, the CDR3 reads TGTGCCAGCAGCCAAGGCTGGAGCTCCTACGAGCAGTACTTC. Amino acids: CASSQGWSSYEQYF.

This clone was recorded only once. The chain has TRBV5-1 and TRBJ2-5; the D is unclear. The germline V gene has CDR1 SGHRS and CDR2 YFSETQ. V lost 0 bases and J lost 3, with 15 bases in between. The CDR3 has 16 amino acids. The CDR3 DNA sequence: TGCGCCAGCAGCTTGGCCCCCAATTTTGGAGAAGAGACCCAGTACTTC. Amino acid sequence: CASSLAPNFGEETQYF.

The sample holds a few counts of this clone. The rearrangement joins TRBV19 to TRBJ2-5; D is unclear. In germline, CDR1 is LNHDA, CDR2 SQIVND (reference sequence). CDR3 length: 16 amino acids. The V end lost 5 bases, the J end lost 0 bases, and 16 bases lay between the germline ends. For the CDR3, the DNA is TGTGCCAGTAGTCCACTACGCGGTCCCGACCAAGAGACCCAGTACTTC. The encoded protein is CASSPLRGPDQETQYF.

In its sample, this clone was seen once. In nucleotides, the CDR3 is TGTGCCAGCAGCACCCGTTCGACAGGAGTCTACGAGCAGTACTTC. Translation gives CASSTRSTGVYEQYF. The V and J genes are TRBV7-9 and TRBJ2-7; D might be TRBD1 (6 bases). With 5 bases removed from V and 3 bases from J, the gap between germline ends came to 17 bases. The CDR3 extends over 15 amino acids. The germline V gene encodes CDR1 SEHNR and CDR2 FQNEAQ (reference sequence).

This rearrangement joins TRBV27 to TRBJ2-3, with 13 nucleotides matching TRBD2. Looked up from germline, CDR1 is MNHEY and CDR2 is SMNVEV (reference sequence). The ends lost 5 bases at V and 5 bases at J; junction bases unmatched: 7. The CDR3 extends over 16 amino acids. CDR3 nucleotides: TGTGCCAGCAGTAGCGGACTAGCGGGAGTGAGAGATACGCAGTATTTT. Protein product: CASSSGLAGVRDTQYF.

The V call is TRBV9, the J call TRBJ2-3; no clear D. Between the trimmed V and J ends, which lost 0 bases and 0 bases, there was a span of 11 bases. The V gene's germline CDR1 is SGDLS and CDR2 YYNGEE. The CDR3 consists of 16 residues. CDR3 protein: CASSVDVSPSTDTQYF. DNA for the CDR3: TGTGCCAGCAGCGTAGATGTCTCCCCTAGCACAGATACGCAGTATTTT.

This clone came up a few times. V is TRBV5-1 and J is TRBJ2-2, with 8 nucleotides matching TRBD2. There are 14 residues in the CDR3. Germline loops: CDR1 SGHRS, CDR2 YFSETQ. The junction had 2 bases not matched to a gene; V was cut back by 0 bases and J by 7 bases. This chain's CDR3 is CASSLVAGNGELFF. Written as DNA, the CDR3 is TGCGCCAGCAGCTTGGTAGCGGGAAACGGGGAGCTGTTTTTT.

The rearrangement links TRBV7-9 to TRBJ2-1; possible D gene TRBD1, 6 bases. Germline V lookup: CDR1 SEHNR, CDR2 FQNEAQ (reference sequence). The CDR3 totals 13 residues. V was cut by 6 bases and J by 10 bases, with 16 bases left in between. CDR3 region: CASSSQGPGEQFF. The CDR3 nucleotides read TGTGCCAGCAGTTCCCAGGGGCCGGGCGAGCAGTTCTTC.

The CDR3 DNA reads TGCGCCAGCAGCTTGGTATCTAGTGGCGAGCAGTACTTC. Its translation is CASSLVSSGEQYF. This sequence joins TRBV5-1 and TRBJ2-7; D not resolved. The CDR3 has 13 residues. CDR1 and CDR2 (germline): SGHRS, YFSETQ. The V and J ends lost 0 bases and 6 bases respectively, with 10 bases between them.

V and J are TRBV18 and TRBJ1-1, with D perhaps matching TRBD1 (5 bases). CDR1 and CDR2 (germline): KGHSH, LQKENI. The CDR3 spans 14 residues. V was clipped by 2 bases and J by 1 base, with 8 bases between them. For the CDR3, the DNA is TGTGCCAGCTCACCATCTACAGGGAACACTGAAGCTTTCTTT. Translation gives CASSPSTGNTEAFF.

V gene TRBV19 combines with J gene TRBJ1-4; TRBD1 agrees at 8 bases. Germline trimming cut 5 bases from V and 0 bases from J; bases unmatched to any gene: 2. The CDR3 is 15 residues long. The germline V gene has CDR1 LNHDA and CDR2 SQIVND (reference sequence). The CDR3 region has the DNA TGTGCCAGTAGTGTGACAGGGGCAACTAATGAAAAACTGTTTTTT. It encodes CASSVTGATNEKLFF.

The table lists this clone with a few counts. The gene calls are TRBV7-2 and TRBJ2-2; no clear D. V was pared by 2 bases and J by 10 bases, with 26 bases between. The CDR3 has 18 residues. CDR1 and CDR2 (germline): SGHTA, FQGNSA. CDR3 coding DNA: TGTGCCAGCAGCTTAAGACGAGACTCCAATAGTTGGTCTATGGAGCTGTTTTTT. As protein: CASSLRRDSNSWSMELFF.